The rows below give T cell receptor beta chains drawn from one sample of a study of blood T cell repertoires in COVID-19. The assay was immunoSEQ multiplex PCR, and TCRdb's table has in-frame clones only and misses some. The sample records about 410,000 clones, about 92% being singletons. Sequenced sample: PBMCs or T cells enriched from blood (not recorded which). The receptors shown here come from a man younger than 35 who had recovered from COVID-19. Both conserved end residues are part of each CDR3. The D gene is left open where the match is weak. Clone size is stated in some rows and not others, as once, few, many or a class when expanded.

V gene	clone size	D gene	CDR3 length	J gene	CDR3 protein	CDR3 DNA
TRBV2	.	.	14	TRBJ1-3	CASSDRGVGNTIYF	TGTGCCAGCAGTGACAGGGGCGTTGGAAACACCATATATTTT
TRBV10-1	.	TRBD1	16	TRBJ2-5	CASQLGGGQGGETQYF	TGCGCCAGCCAGTTGGGGGGGGGACAGGGCGGTGAGACCCAGTACTTC
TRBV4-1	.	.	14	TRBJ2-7	CASSQVPGAYEQYF	TGCGCCAGCAGCCAAGTACCGGGGGCCTACGAGCAGTACTTC
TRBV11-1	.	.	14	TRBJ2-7	CASSFSFGQGLQYF	TGTGCCAGCAGCTTTTCTTTCGGGCAGGGCCTGCAGTACTTC
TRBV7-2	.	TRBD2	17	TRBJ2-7	CASSRRPAGGAAYEQYF	TGTGCCAGCAGCCGCCGTCCCGCGGGGGGGGCGGCGTACGAGCAGTACTTC
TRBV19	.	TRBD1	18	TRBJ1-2	CASSIAPRQGRDGYGYTF	TGTGCCAGTAGTATAGCCCCCCGACAGGGAAGGGACGGCTATGGCTACACCTTC
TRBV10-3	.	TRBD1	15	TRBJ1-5	CAISEATGGNQPQHF	TGTGCCATCAGTGAGGCCACAGGGGGAAATCAGCCCCAGCATTTT
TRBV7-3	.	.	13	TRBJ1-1	CASSFSVNTEAFF	TGTGCCAGCAGCTTTAGTGTGAACACTGAAGCTTTCTTT
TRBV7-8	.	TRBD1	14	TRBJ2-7	CASSFDREHYEQYF	TGTGCCAGCAGCTTCGACAGGGAGCACTACGAGCAGTACTTC
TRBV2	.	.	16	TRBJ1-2	CASSEERARQAYGYTF	TGTGCCAGCAGTGAAGAGAGGGCTAGACAGGCCTATGGCTACACCTTC
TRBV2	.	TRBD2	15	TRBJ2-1	CASSMGLAGDNEQFF	TGTGCCAGCAGCATGGGACTAGCGGGGGATAATGAGCAGTTCTTC
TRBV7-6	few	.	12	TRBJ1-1	CASSPVVTEAFF	TGTGCCAGCAGCCCAGTGGTCACTGAAGCTTTCTTT
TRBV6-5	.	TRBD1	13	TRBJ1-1	CASRYRTGDEAFF	TGTGCCAGCAGGTATAGAACAGGGGATGAAGCTTTCTTT
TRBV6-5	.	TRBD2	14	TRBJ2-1	CASSLWEGPTEQFF	TGTGCCAGCAGTTTGTGGGAGGGCCCCACCGAGCAGTTCTTC
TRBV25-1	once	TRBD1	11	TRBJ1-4	CASSSDRARFF	TGTGCCAGCAGTTCCGACAGGGCGCGGTTTTTT
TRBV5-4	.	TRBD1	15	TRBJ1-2	CASSLAGTGEYGYTF	TGTGCCAGCAGCTTGGCCGGGACAGGGGAATATGGCTACACCTTC
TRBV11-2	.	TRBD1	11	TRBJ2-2	CASSPGTGGFF	TGTGCCAGCAGCCCGGGGACAGGCGGGTTTTTT
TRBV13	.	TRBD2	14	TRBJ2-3	CASSATSGGDTQYF	TGTGCCAGCAGCGCCACTAGCGGGGGCGATACGCAGTATTTT